This T cell receptor beta chain is drawn from a study of blood T cell repertoires in COVID-19. Study summary: Samples of COVID-19 (acute and convalescent) were obtained from the United States, Italy and Spain. The analysed material was cDNA or gDNA that came from T cells, B-cell-depleted T cells, or PBMCs.

Per the original data handling: Counts of nucleated cells, estimated from reference gene primer amplification, were obtained. Sequencing used immunoSEQ multiplex PCR; TCRdb keeps in-frame clones, though not all of them. The V and J calls and the clone size are those of that table, but D and trimming were determined from the DNA. The data hold some 270,000 clones, with around 84% observed a single time. Germline CDR1 and CDR2: MDHEN and SYDVKM. The germline V and J ends were trimmed by 1 base and 5 bases, with 9 bases remaining between them. The CDR3 is 14 residues long. The receptor comes from a woman aged 40 to 49 who had recovered from COVID-19. The chain recombines TRBV28 with TRBJ1-5; maybe TRBD1 (6 bases). Sequencing was carried out using peripheral blood. The CDR3 loop reads CASSLFTGYQPQHF. Written as DNA, the CDR3 is TGTGCCAGCAGTTTATTTACAGGGTATCAGCCCCAGCATTTT. Combining the CDR3 with reference TRBV28 and TRBJ1-5 gives the whole variable domain DVKVTQSSRYLVKRTGEKVFLECVQDMDHENMFWYRQDPGLGLRLIYFSYDVKMKEKGDIPEGYSVSREKKERFSLILESASTNQTSMYLCASSLFTGYQPQHFGDGTRLSIL.